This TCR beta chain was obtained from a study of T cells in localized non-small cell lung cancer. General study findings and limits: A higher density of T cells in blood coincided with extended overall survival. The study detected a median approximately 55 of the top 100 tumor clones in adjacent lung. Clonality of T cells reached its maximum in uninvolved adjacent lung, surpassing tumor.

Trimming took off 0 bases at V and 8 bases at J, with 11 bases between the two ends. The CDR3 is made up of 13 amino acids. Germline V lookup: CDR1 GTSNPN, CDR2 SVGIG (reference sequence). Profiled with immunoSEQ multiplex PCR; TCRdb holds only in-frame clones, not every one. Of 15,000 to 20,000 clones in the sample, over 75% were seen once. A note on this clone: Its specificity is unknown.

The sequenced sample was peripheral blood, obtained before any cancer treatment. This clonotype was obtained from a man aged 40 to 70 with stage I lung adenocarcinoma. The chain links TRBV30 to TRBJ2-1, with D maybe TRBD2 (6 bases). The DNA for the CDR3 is TGTGCCTGGAGTGTCCTTCCGGGGGATGAGCAGTTCTTC. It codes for CAWSVLPGDEQFF.